This section outlines one T cell receptor beta chain sequence together with its context. It lacks a known antigen. Base qualities were left out, and no much larger clone turns up one base away. The library relied on the immunoSEQ multiplex PCR assay. Under the source paper's analysis protocol: To diagnose cytomegalovirus status from the catalog of TCR beta chain sequences, a statistical classification framework was built. The clones in this table, taken by TCRdb from immuneACCESS, are in-frame only. Not every clone is retained; where verified, under half of the shortfall comes from an unresolved V gene, and the cause of the rest is unknown. For V, J and clone size, that table is used; D and trimming come from the DNA. This sample gives fewer than 250,000 clones in total; approximately 82% of them show up just once. The ten largest clones take up less than 7% of the sample. The germline V gene gives CDR1 as MDHEN and CDR2 as SYDVKM. V lost 2 bases and J lost 4 bases; the stretch between them is 14 bases long. The CDR3 runs 15 residues from the cysteine to the phenylalanine. CDR3 DNA is the only sequence kept; it has 45 bases, read in frame from the first base.

The entry originates in a study of cytomegalovirus exposure and HLA in healthy donors (dated by TCRdb to about 2017). Background on the whole study: According to a later analysis, one platform produced both the approximately 110 validation repertoires and the 666 repertoires of the first cohort. The aim of the study was to test whether cataloging public T cell receptors could identify signatures of past pathogen exposure. A separate validation cohort of 100 to 150 different subjects was used in addition to the roughly 670-subject first cohort. High-throughput TCR immunosequencing, statistical association of individual TCRs with disease status, and machine learning were combined to predict cytomegalovirus infection status.

Study-wide conclusions, independent of this receptor: In both the original and validation cohorts, the classifier was reported to diagnose cytomegalovirus status with high specificity and sensitivity. The study listed 150 to 200 TCR beta chains as associated with cytomegalovirus. In vitro tests confirmed that a few of the cytomegalovirus-associated TCR beta chains recognize cytomegalovirus antigens. The validation cohort had no HLA typing available for a later analysis, so co-occurrence within that cohort was assessed over all 120 or so repertoires. Across donors, most TCR sequences were observed very rarely, whereas some public TCRs were present in many individuals. In a later analysis, TCRs clustered in the first cohort were found to also tend to co-occur in the 130 or so validation repertoires, with 94% of cluster scores above 0. The authors suggested that the approach could potentially be extended to other disease states and immunological phenotypes.

Separate from the approximately 700-subject first cohort, the validation cohort of roughly 130 subjects was the group to which the donors belonged. Sequenced: PBMCs. This TCR derives from a woman aged 18-30 years in good health and CMV-seronegative. This chain joins TRBV28 to TRBJ1-2, with the D gene call left open. The nucleotides are TGTGCCAGCAGTTTAATCGGGCAGATCTTCTATGGCTACACCTTC. It is translated as CASSLIGQIFYGYTF.